Listed below are T cell receptor beta chains from one sample, sequenced in a study of OX40 agonist ivuxolimab in advanced cancers. Data came from immunoSEQ multiplex PCR; TCRdb stores just in-frame clones and leaves some out. The repertoire includes some 80,000 clones, approximately 95% of them detected once, and roughly 22% sits in the top ten. The sequencing here drew on CD4+ or CD8+ T cells sorted from blood, taken in a trial of the OX40 agonist ivuxolimab. These receptors were collected from an adult with an advanced solid tumor such as melanoma, head and neck, liver or kidney cancer. Each CDR3 is given with its conserved first and last residue. Fields, in order: J gene, clone size, V gene, D gene, CDR3 DNA, CDR3 protein. D genes are given only for firm matches. Part of the rows lack a size; the others show once, few, many or a class for expanded clones.

TRBJ2-5 | . | TRBV5-1 | . | TGCGCCAGCAGCTTGTGGAGGGGGACCCCCGAAGAGACCCAGTACTTC | CASSLWRGTPEETQYF
TRBJ1-1 | . | TRBV9 | . | TGTGCCAGCAGCGCCTTGGGGGGCGCGTACACTGAAGCTTTCTTT | CASSALGGAYTEAFF
TRBJ2-1 | . | TRBV7-9 | TRBD2 | TGTGCCAGCAGCTTATCCGGACTAGCGGGTGTCGGCAATGAGCAGTTCTTC | CASSLSGLAGVGNEQFF
TRBJ2-3 | . | TRBV6-4 | TRBD2 | TGTGCCAGCAGTGGGACTAGCGGGGGGGCAGATACGCAGTATTTT | CASSGTSGGADTQYF
TRBJ2-5 | . | TRBV9 | . | TGTGCCAGCAGCTCCCGGGCCATCGGGGAGACCCAGTACTTC | CASSSRAIGETQYF
TRBJ1-1 | . | TRBV28 | TRBD1 | TGTGCCAGCAGTTTGGGACAGGCCGGAGGAGCTTTCTTT | CASSLGQAGGAFF
TRBJ2-7 | once | TRBV10-3 | . | TGTGCCATCAGTACGGCGCAGGGAGGACCTACCTACGAGCAGTACTTC | CAISTAQGGPTYEQYF
TRBJ1-5 | once | TRBV2 | TRBD1 | TGTGCCAGCAGTCGAAGGACAGGGTCCGGGCAGCCCCAGCATTTT | CASSRRTGSGQPQHF
TRBJ2-1 | . | TRBV10-2 | . | TGCGCCAGCAGCCGGTTAGCGAGAGCCGGCGGGTCCTACAATGAGCAGTTCTTC | CASSRLARAGGSYNEQFF
TRBJ2-1 | . | TRBV29-1 | . | TGCAGCGTCCCCGGGGGGCTAGCGGAGGGTACACCCCAGGGAGAGCAGTTCTTC | CSVPGGLAEGTPQGEQFF
TRBJ2-7 | . | TRBV6-5 | TRBD2 | TGTGCCAGCAGTCTCACTAGCGGGGGCTCCTACGAGCAGTACTTC | CASSLTSGGSYEQYF
TRBJ1-2 | . | TRBV5-4 | . | TGTGCCAGCAGCCTGGGCGGGGGTGGCTACACCTTC | CASSLGGGGYTF
TRBJ2-1 | once | TRBV6-6 | TRBD2 | TGTGCCAGCCGTCCGGGGGGGACCAACTACAATGAGCAGTTCTTC | CASRPGGTNYNEQFF
TRBJ1-4 | . | TRBV6-5 | TRBD1 | TGTGCCAGCTCCCAGGGGGCGCGAAGTAATGAAAAACTGTTTTTT | CASSQGARSNEKLFF
TRBJ2-7 | . | TRBV7-3 | TRBD2 | TGTGCCAGCAGCTTAGCTAGCGGCCCTACCTACGAGCAGTACTTC | CASSLASGPTYEQYF
TRBJ2-2 | . | TRBV18 | . | TGTGCCAGCTCACCGGTCGACGCCGGGGAGCTGTTTTTT | CASSPVDAGELFF
TRBJ2-7 | . | TRBV6-5 | . | TGTGCCAGCAGTTACTCCCGGACCGAGGGGGATTACGAGCAGTACTTC | CASSYSRTEGDYEQYF
TRBJ2-5 | . | TRBV5-4 | . | TGTGCCAGCAGCTTGGGGTTTGGGGGCGGCCAAGAGACCCAGTACTTC | CASSLGFGGGQETQYF
TRBJ1-2 | . | TRBV29-1 | TRBD1 | TGCAGCGTTGAAGCTGGGACAGGGGGCTCGAAGAATGGCTACACCTTC | CSVEAGTGGSKNGYTF
TRBJ1-4 | . | TRBV27 | TRBD1 | TGTGCCAGCAGGACAGGGACGATCGCAACTAATGAAAAACTGTTTTTT | CASRTGTIATNEKLFF
TRBJ2-4 | . | TRBV7-2 | . | TGTGCCAGCAGCTCGGGACAAGTAGCCAAAAACATTCAGTACTTC | CASSSGQVAKNIQYF
TRBJ2-7 | . | TRBV5-4 | TRBD2 | TGTGCCAGCAGCTTAGGGACTAGCGGGGTGGGCGGCTACGAGCAGTACTTC | CASSLGTSGVGGYEQYF
TRBJ1-1 | . | TRBV11-3 | . | TGTGCCAGCAGTTCAGGAGGGATGAACACTGAAGCTTTCTTT | CASSSGGMNTEAFF
TRBJ2-7 | . | TRBV7-8 | . | TGTGCCAGCATCCTTGACCGGACAGCTTCCTACGAGCAGTACTTC | CASILDRTASYEQYF
TRBJ2-1 | . | TRBV12-5 | TRBD2 | TGTGCTAGTGGTCCCCTGGGTAGCGGGGCCTACAATGAGCAGTTCTTC | CASGPLGSGAYNEQFF
TRBJ2-7 | . | TRBV2 | . | TGTGCCAGCAGTGAAGGGGGGATCTCGTACGAGCAGTACTTC | CASSEGGISYEQYF
TRBJ2-5 | . | TRBV28 | TRBD2 | TGTGCCAGCAGCCCAGGACTAGCGGGAGGAGAGACCCAGTACTTC | CASSPGLAGGETQYF
TRBJ2-5 | . | TRBV7-8 | . | TGTGCCAGCAGCTTATCAAGGGGAGAGACCCAGTACTTC | CASSLSRGETQYF
TRBJ1-1 | . | TRBV4-1 | . | TGCGCCAGCAGCCAGCGACAGGTTGGGATGAACACTGAAGCTTTCTTT | CASSQRQVGMNTEAFF
TRBJ2-5 | . | TRBV4-3 | TRBD2 | TGCGCCAGCAGCCCCCGGACTAGCGGGTACCAAGAGACCCAGTACTTC | CASSPRTSGYQETQYF
TRBJ2-1 | . | TRBV19 | TRBD2 | TGTGCCAGTAGTTCGGGACTAACCTACAATGAGCAGTTCTTC | CASSSGLTYNEQFF
TRBJ2-1 | . | TRBV7-2 | TRBD2 | TGTGCCAGCATACTAGCGGGTGCCTACAATGAGCAGTTCTTC | CASILAGAYNEQFF
TRBJ2-1 | . | TRBV20-1 | . | TGCAGTGCTCGCCTTGGGGACGAGCAGTTCTTC | CSARLGDEQFF
TRBJ2-7 | once | TRBV9 | TRBD2 | TGTGCCAGCAGCCCTACCGGGACTAGCGGGAGTTCCTACGAGCAGTACTTC | CASSPTGTSGSSYEQYF
TRBJ2-7 | . | TRBV7-6 | . | TGTGCCAGCAGCTCAGCAGGGGGGCGCGACGCCTACGAGCAGTACTTC | CASSSAGGRDAYEQYF
TRBJ2-7 | . | TRBV4-3 | TRBD1 | TGCGCCAGCAGCCAAGTAGGACAGGGGTTTTTACCCTACGAGCAGTACTTC | CASSQVGQGFLPYEQYF
TRBJ2-7 | . | TRBV25-1 | . | TGTGCCAGCAGTGAATGGGCAGGTTCCTACGAGCAGTACTTC | CASSEWAGSYEQYF
TRBJ2-5 | . | TRBV7-9 | . | TGTGCCAGCAGCATTGGGGCCCCGCGGGAGACCCAGTACTTC | CASSIGAPRETQYF
TRBJ1-1 | . | TRBV27 | . | TGTGCCAGCAGTTATGGGGGAGGGACTGAAGCTTTCTTT | CASSYGGGTEAFF